This passage covers 19 T cell receptor beta chains from one sample sequenced in a study of blood T cell repertoires in COVID-19 (dated by TCRdb to about 2020). The library was obtained by the immunoSEQ multiplex PCR assay. The immuneACCESS repertoire file appears here via TCRdb, limited to in-frame rearrangements. These files lack a portion of the clones; in checked studies, under half of the deficit traces to unresolved V genes, and the cause of the others is not known. This sample gives around 200,000 clones in total; approximately 85% of them show up just once. The biggest ten clones account for 3% to 4% of the sample. The sequencing sample was made of peripheral blood. These receptors were collected from a man aged 55-75 years with acute or convalescent COVID-19.

This clone has just one count. CDR3: CASSIRGGGKPQHF. The CDR3 DNA reads TGTGCCAGTAGTATTCGCGGAGGGGGCAAGCCCCAGCATTTT. The chain combines TRBV19 with TRBJ1-5; 7 bases fit TRBD1. Germline V lookup: CDR1 LNHDA, CDR2 SQIVND (reference sequence). The CDR3 has 14 amino acids. V lost 3 bases to trimming and J lost 8 bases; unmatched junction nucleotides: 7.

The CDR3 reads CASSEGLASTYEQYF. CDR3 in DNA: TGTGCCAGCAGTGAAGGACTAGCGAGCACCTACGAGCAGTACTTC. This chain uses TRBV6-1 with TRBJ2-7, with TRBD2 matching 8 bases. Trimming took 1 base from V and 2 from J; bases not matched to a gene: 4. The CDR3 runs 15 residues. Per germline, CDR1 MNHNS and CDR2 SASEGT.

The gene calls are TRBV28 and TRBJ2-1; TRBD2 agrees at 8 bases. CDR1 and CDR2 (germline): MDHEN, SYDVKM. With V trimmed by 5 bases and J by 4 bases, 10 bases remained unmatched. The CDR3 runs 16 residues. The CDR3: CASSPATSEVYNEQFF. The CDR3 nucleotides read TGTGCCAGCAGTCCCGCGACTAGCGAGGTTTACAATGAGCAGTTCTTC.

This clone was counted a few times. The chain joins TRBV27 to TRBJ1-1, with a weak D call TRBD1 (5 bases). V lost 1 base and J 0 bases, leaving 12 bases between the germline ends. Germline V gene data show CDR1 as MNHEY and CDR2 as SMNVEV (reference sequence). This CDR3 region has 16 residues. The DNA of the CDR3 is TGTGCCAGCAGTTTATTCTCCGGGGGGGTGAACACTGAAGCTTTCTTT. Translating gives CASSLFSGGVNTEAFF.

The rearrangement joins TRBV7-9 to TRBJ2-7, with 12 bases aligning to TRBD1. This CDR3 is 16 amino acids long. V lost 4 bases to trimming and J lost 3 bases; unmatched junction nucleotides: 7. Per germline, CDR1 SEHNR and CDR2 FQNEAQ (reference sequence). CDR3 bases: TGTGCCAGCAGCTCAACGGGACAGGGGGCTGTCTACGAGCAGTACTTC. Amino acids: CASSSTGQGAVYEQYF.

J is TRBJ2-7 and V is TRBV18, with 8 bases fitting TRBD1. The germline V gene encodes CDR1 KGHSH and CDR2 LQKENI. This CDR3 is 13 amino acids long. The junction had 6 bases not matched to a gene; V was cut back by 5 bases and J by 6 bases. This chain's CDR3 is CASSSQGAGEQYF. The CDR3 nucleotides are TGTGCCAGCTCATCCCAGGGGGCCGGCGAGCAGTACTTC.

The CDR3 DNA follows: TGTGCCAGCAGCCTCAGACAGGCCCGGGGGAACACTGAAGCTTTCTTT. Translating it yields CASSLRQARGNTEAFF. The V and J genes are TRBV7-2 and TRBJ1-1, with D possibly being TRBD1 (6 bases). CDR3 length: 16 residues. The V end lost 5 bases, the J end lost 1 base, and 17 bases lay between the germline ends. Germline V lookup: CDR1 SGHTA, CDR2 FQGNSA.

The chain has TRBV30 and TRBJ1-6; possible D gene TRBD1, 6 bases. Trimming pared 0 bases from V and 5 bases from J, leaving 8 bases between. In germline, CDR1 is GTSNPN, CDR2 SVGIG (reference sequence). The CDR3 consists of 14 residues. The CDR3 sequence: CAWSVSGDNSPLHF. CDR3 nucleotides: TGTGCCTGGAGTGTATCAGGGGATAATTCACCCCTCCACTTT.

V is TRBV7-2 and J is TRBJ2-7, with 11 bases aligning to TRBD2. Losses at the gene ends were 0 bases for V and 3 bases for J; bases not matched to a gene: 4. Germline V gene sequence: CDR1 SGHTA, CDR2 FQGNSA. This CDR3 has 16 residues. CDR3 coding DNA: TGTGCCAGCAGCTTAGCGGGCGGGACTAGCGGCTACGAGCAGTACTTC. It is translated as CASSLAGGTSGYEQYF.

V is TRBV11-2 and J is TRBJ2-7; 9 bases map to TRBD2. Germline V gene lookup returns CDR1 SGHAT and CDR2 FQNNGV. V lost 5 bases and J lost 6; bases outside the gene matches: 14. The CDR3 runs 16 residues. The CDR3 DNA reads TGTGCCAGCAGCGCGTCCGTAGCGGGAGTTGGCTTCGAGCAGTACTTC. It specifies CASSASVAGVGFEQYF.

The chain recombines TRBV19 with TRBJ1-6; D is undetermined. The germline V and J ends were trimmed by 4 bases and 3 bases, with 10 bases remaining between them. Germline-derived CDR1 and CDR2 are LNHDA and SQIVND (reference sequence). The CDR3 is 15 amino acids. CDR3 region: CASSTTTIYNSPLHF. For the CDR3, the DNA is TGTGCCAGTAGTACGACTACAATCTATAATTCACCCCTCCACTTT.

V usage is TRBV5-1 and J usage is TRBJ2-4; 8 bases align to TRBD1. The CDR3 spans 19 residues. The germline gives CDR1 SGHRS, CDR2 YFSETQ. V shed 0 bases and J 1 base; nucleotides not matched to a gene: 12. CDR3 sequence (DNA): TGCGCCAGCAGCTTGGGGGCAGGGGGCGCAGGAAGGGCCAAAAACATTCAGTACTTC. Translating it yields CASSLGAGGAGRAKNIQYF. Together with reference TRBV5-1 and TRBJ2-4, the CDR3 gives the full variable domain: KAGVTQTPRYLIKTRGQQVTLSCSPISGHRSVSWYQQTPGQGLQFLFEYFSETQRNKGNFPGRFSGRQFSNSRSEMNVSTLELGDSALYLCASSLGAGGAGRAKNIQYFGAGTRLSVL.

The V and J genes are TRBV4-2 and TRBJ1-2, with a tentative D call TRBD1 (5 bases). Trimming left V 10 bases short and J 2 bases short, with 23 bases between. Per the germline V gene, CDR1 is LGHNA and CDR2 is YNFKEQ. CDR3 length equals 16 residues. CDR3 coding DNA: TGTGCCACCTCGAAGCAGGGTAGTGGGGAAAACTATGGCTACACCTTC. This sequence encodes CATSKQGSGENYGYTF.

V usage is TRBV27 and J usage is TRBJ2-2, with D possibly matching TRBD2 (5 bases). The germline V gene encodes CDR1 MNHEY and CDR2 SMNVEV (reference sequence). V lost 2 bases and J 5 bases, leaving 15 bases between the germline ends. The CDR3 length is 16 residues. CDR3 nucleotides: TGTGCCAGCAGTTTAGCGGGCCCCACGCTGACCGGGGAGCTGTTTTTT. Translated: CASSLAGPTLTGELFF.

This clone was picked up one time. The chain is built from TRBV28 and TRBJ1-6; TRBD1 aligns across 10 bases. This CDR3 comprises 15 residues. Germline V gene lookup returns CDR1 MDHEN and CDR2 SYDVKM. V gave up 8 bases and J gave up 11 bases; unmatched junction bases: 12. The CDR3 nucleotides are TGTGCCAGCGGGGGGGTAGGGACAGGGGAAACACCCCTCCACTTT. This sequence encodes CASGGVGTGETPLHF.

J is TRBJ2-3 and V is TRBV5-1; 8 nucleotides agree with TRBD2. The J segment lost 4 bases and the V segment lost 3 bases, leaving 10 bases of the junction unmatched. Germline V CDR1 and CDR2: SGHRS, YFSETQ. The CDR3 totals 16 residues. CDR3: CASSSNSGIGSDTQYF. CDR3 nucleotide sequence: TGCGCCAGCAGCTCGAATAGCGGGATCGGGTCAGATACGCAGTATTTT.

A few counts support this clone. The V and J genes are TRBV9 and TRBJ2-3; 7 nucleotides line up with TRBD2. CDR3 size: 16 residues. Trimming cost V 1 base and J 2 bases; bases outside gene matches: 7. Per the germline V gene, CDR1 is SGDLS and CDR2 is YYNGEE. CDR3 amino acids: CASSVRGRDYTDTQYF. In DNA, the CDR3 is TGTGCCAGCAGCGTAAGAGGGAGGGACTACACAGATACGCAGTATTTT.

The chain couples TRBV30 to TRBJ2-7; 7 nucleotides agree with TRBD2. V shed 8 bases and J 6 bases; nucleotides not matched to a gene: 7. This CDR3 has 11 residues. Looked up from germline, CDR1 is GTSNPN and CDR2 is SVGIG (reference sequence). The CDR3 nucleotides read TGTGCCGGGGGGGTGAGAGGCGAGCAGTACTTC. Translating it yields CAGGVRGEQYF. Full variable domain (remainder filled in from reference TRBV30 and TRBJ2-7): SQTIHQWPATLVQPVGSPLSLECTVEGTSNPNLYWYRQAAGRGLQLLFYSVGIGQISSEVPQNLSASRPQDRQFILSSKKLLLSDSGFYLCAGGVRGEQYFGPGTRLTVT.

V usage is TRBV5-8 and J usage is TRBJ1-5; 9 positions match TRBD1. Germline CDR1 is SGHTS and CDR2 is YDEGEE. The CDR3 sequence is 18 residues long. The trim removed 0 bases at V and 7 bases at J, leaving 14 bases unmatched. In DNA form, the CDR3 reads TGTGCCAGCAGCTTGGGGTGGTTGGACAGGGGCGCTCAGCAGCCCCAGCATTTT. Residues: CASSLGWLDRGAQQPQHF.